A selection of T cell receptor beta chains follows, all from one sample in a study of neurological immune-mediated disorders. MiXCR was run by TCRdb on the 5' RACE reads, yielding one entry per CDR3 protein. The data show roughly 56,000 distinct CDR3 sequences, about an eighth seen once. Sequences were obtained from PBMCs. Every receptor here comes from a man between 60 and 75 years old in good health. CDR3s include the opening cysteine and the closing phenylalanine or tryptophan. The order of the fields is CDR3 length, clone size, D gene, V gene, J gene, CDR3 DNA, CDR3 protein. D genes are given only for firm matches. Size tells how often a clone was seen, or its class if it is expanded.

>15|many|TRBD1|TRBV28|TRBJ2-2
TGTGCCAGCAGCCCTGGACAGGGGCGGACCGGGGAGCTGTTTTTT
CASSPGQGRTGELFF
>17|many|TRBD2|TRBV20-1|TRBJ2-5
TGCAGTGCTACCCCGGGACTAGCGGGGGGGCCGCGGGAGACCCAGTACTTC
CSATPGLAGGPRETQYF
>14|many|TRBD2|TRBV2|TRBJ2-3
TGTGCCAGCATCGCGGGGGGGGAGAAAGATACGCAGTATTTT
CASIAGGEKDTQYF
>15|many|-|TRBV4-3|TRBJ2-5
TGCGCCAGCAGCCAAGATCTGGCCAGCCAAGAGACCCAGTACTTC
CASSQDLASQETQYF
>15|many|TRBD1|TRBV2|TRBJ2-3
TGTGCCAGCGGTCGAACAGGGGTGAGCACAGATACGCAGTATTTT
CASGRTGVSTDTQYF
>14|many|-|TRBV7-2|TRBJ2-5
TGTGCCAGCTCCCTCTCGGGGGTGAAAGAGACCCAGTACTTC
CASSLSGVKETQYF
>16|many|-|TRBV5-1|TRBJ1-1
TGCGCCAGCATCCAGGGATTAGGTGTCGGGAACACTGAAGCTTTCTTT
CASIQGLGVGNTEAFF
>14|few|-|TRBV7-2|TRBJ1-5
TGTGCCAGCAGCTTATGGGGGGTTAATCAGCCCCAGCATTTT
CASSLWGVNQPQHF
>12|many|-|TRBV2|TRBJ2-4
TGTGCCAGCAGTGAACAGGGGGGCATTCAGTACTTC
CASSEQGGIQYF
>15|many|TRBD1|TRBV6-5|TRBJ2-5
TGTGCCAGCAGACGTTGGGACAGGGCCCAAGAGACCCAGTACTTC
CASRRWDRAQETQYF
>14|many|-|TRBV10-3|TRBJ1-1
TGTGCCATCAGTGAGTATGAGACTATGGCTGAAGCTTTCTTT
CAISEYETMAEAFF
>16|many|-|TRBV7-2|TRBJ2-1
TGTGCCAGCAGCTTAAGTGGGAGCCATTCCTACAATGAGCAGTTCTTC
CASSLSGSHSYNEQFF
>13|many|-|TRBV6-1|TRBJ2-3
TGTGCCAGCACGAGGCAGGGCACAGATACGCAGTATTTT
CASTRQGTDTQYF
>14|many|-|TRBV6-5|TRBJ2-5
TGTGCCAGCAGACCAACAAGGAGGGGGGAGACCCAGTACTTC
CASRPTRRGETQYF
>15|many|TRBD2|TRBV3-1|TRBJ2-7
TGTGCCAGCAGCCTCCTAGGCGGGGGTACCTACGAGCAGTACTTC
CASSLLGGGTYEQYF
>15|many|TRBD1|TRBV27|TRBJ2-5
TGTGCCAGCACCCGGGCCGGGACAGAGAAAGAGACCCAGTACTTC
CASTRAGTEKETQYF
>16|few|-|TRBV6-6|TRBJ2-7
TGTGCCAGCAGCCGCTCCCCCAGGGGCGGCCCCTACGAGCAGTACTTC
CASSRSPRGGPYEQYF
>16|many|-|TRBV12-3/TRBV12-4|TRBJ1-6
TGTGCCAGCAGTCGCAGGGGCAAGGGTGTTGGTTCACCCCTCCACTTT
CASSRRGKGVGSPLHF
>14|few|-|TRBV18|TRBJ2-7
TGTGCCAGCTCACCACCCGTCCCTTCCTACGAGCAGTACTTC
CASSPPVPSYEQYF
>14|many|-|TRBV9|TRBJ2-2
TGTGCCAGCAGCGCCCCTCCCTCGGGCGGGGAGCTGTTTTTT
CASSAPPSGGELFF
>16|many|-|TRBV5-1|TRBJ2-5
TGCGCCAGCAGCTTTAACCCCGGGACCCGGCAAGAGACCCAGTACTTC
CASSFNPGTRQETQYF
>15|many|-|TRBV6-6|TRBJ1-1
TGTGCCAGCATTTCCGGGGGTCAAGACAACACTGAAGCTTTCTTT
CASISGGQDNTEAFF
>11|many|TRBD1|TRBV25-1|TRBJ1-1
TGTGCCAGCTCCCGGACAGGGAAAGCTTTCTTT
CASSRTGKAFF